Below, one T cell receptor beta chain is given with its context. Sequencing templates came from extracted RNA that was reverse transcribed into cDNA. Method: immunoSEQ multiplex PCR; TCRdb's copy keeps in-frame clones and lacks some. This sample has fewer than 150,000 clones, with 65% to 90% found just once. Documented treatment: oral pan-JAK inhibitor, 5-10 mg twice daily. The data were obtained in a study of CD8+ T cells in alopecia areata. The germline V gene has CDR1 PRHDT and CDR2 FYEKMQ (reference sequence). This CDR3 has 11 amino acids. Trimming shortened V by 5 bases and J by 6 bases, and 8 bases separated the two germline ends.

The chain employs TRBV13 and TRBJ2-7, with a weak D call TRBD1 (6 bases). The sample was CD8+ T cells sorted from blood, taken at week 4, from a patient treated with tofacitinib. The TCR was taken from a human donor with alopecia areata. The CDR3 DNA follows: TGTGCCAGCAGCACAGGGATCGAGCAGTACTTC. The encoded protein is CASSTGIEQYF.